The entry that follows covers one T cell receptor beta chain sequence. Its antigen is currently unknown. The data stem from a study of shared clonotypes between healthy human individuals. General study results and limits: Estimated richness was generally greater in naive than memory subsets. Non-shared clonotypes displayed generation probabilities falling below those of clonotypes present in all four donors.

In the authors' methods: Filtering differed for immunoSEQ, which gave only junction sequences without quality scores. The protocol was immunoSEQ multiplex PCR, while the TCRdb copy is restricted to in-frame clones and leaves out a portion. D and trimming were read from the DNA, whereas the V and J calls and clone size are those reported in that table. The top ten clones hold under 30% of a sample with about 870,000 clones, almost 95% of them seen once. Naive CD8 isolation took CD45RO-negative cells positively selected for CCR7 and excluded terminally differentiated effector memory CD45RA+ cells. The receptor's source is a man aged 25 to 40 in good health. The material sequenced was naive CD8+ T cells sorted from blood.

CDR3 in amino acids: CASSFPVAEQFF. The DNA of the CDR3 is TGTGCCAGCAGCTTTCCGGTGGCTGAGCAGTTCTTC. The chain links TRBV7-9 to TRBJ2-1; D ambiguous. CDR3 length: 12 amino acids. Trimming stripped 3 bases from V and 9 bases from J, with 9 bases between. In germline, CDR1 is SEHNR, CDR2 FQNEAQ (reference sequence).